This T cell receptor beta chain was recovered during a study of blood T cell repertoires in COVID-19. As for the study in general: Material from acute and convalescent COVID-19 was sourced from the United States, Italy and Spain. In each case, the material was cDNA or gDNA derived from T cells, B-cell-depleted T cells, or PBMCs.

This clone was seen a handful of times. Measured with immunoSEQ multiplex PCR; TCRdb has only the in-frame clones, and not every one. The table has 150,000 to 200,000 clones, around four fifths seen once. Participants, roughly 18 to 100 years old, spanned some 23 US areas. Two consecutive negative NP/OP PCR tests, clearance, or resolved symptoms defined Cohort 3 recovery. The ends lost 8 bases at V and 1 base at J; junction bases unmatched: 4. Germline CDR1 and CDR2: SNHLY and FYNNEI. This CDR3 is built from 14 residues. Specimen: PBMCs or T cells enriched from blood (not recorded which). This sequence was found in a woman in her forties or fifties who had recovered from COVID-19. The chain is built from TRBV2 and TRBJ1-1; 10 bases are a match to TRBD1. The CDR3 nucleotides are TGTGCCAGCTCTGGGGACAGGGGGAACACTGAAGCTTTCTTT. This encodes CASSGDRGNTEAFF. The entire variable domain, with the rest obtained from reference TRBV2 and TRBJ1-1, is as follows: EPEVTQTPSHQVTQMGQEVILRCVPISNHLYFYWYRQILGQKVEFLVSFYNNEISEKSEIFDDQFSVERPDGSNFTLKIRSTKLEDSAMYFCASSGDRGNTEAFFGQGTRLTVV.